This T cell receptor (beta chain) was observed in a study of cytomegalovirus exposure and HLA in healthy donors. Turning to the study itself: An earlier analysis identified under 130 million unique TCR beta sequences in 150 million to 200 million T cells.

On this clone: Its antigen is as yet unknown.

V lost 0 bases, J lost 12 bases, and 16 bases lay in between. The CDR3 has 14 amino acids. Germline CDR1 reads SGDLS; CDR2 reads YYNGEE. Study conclusions and caveats: An Asian-associated ancestry cluster reportedly showed fewer N-insertions than the roughly 670-donor mean in a later analysis. Later, TCR association rates were found to vary by HLA locus, highest for DRB1 and lowest for HLA-C. With high specificity and sensitivity, the classifier reportedly diagnosed cytomegalovirus status.

With 60 Vbeta and 13 Jbeta primers, the PCR was carried out. The assay was immunoSEQ multiplex PCR, and TCRdb's table has in-frame clones only and misses some. This table holds about 120,000 clones, about 80% found once. The origin of this receptor is a woman in her 40s in good health and CMV-seropositive. The J gene is TRBJ2-1, the V gene TRBV9, with D tentatively TRBD2 (6 bases). Sequenced input: PBMCs. CDR3 sequence: CASSVGPGEVRQFF. CDR3 in DNA: TGTGCCAGCAGCGTAGGGCCGGGGGAGGTGAGGCAGTTCTTC.